These 29 T cell receptor beta chains were sequenced from one sample in a study of T cell responses to AZD1222 COVID-19 vaccine. Generated by immunoSEQ multiplex PCR, the TCRdb table keeps only in-frame clones and is missing some. This repertoire shows about 120,000 clones, around nine tenths found once; its top ten account for more than 10%. Sequencing was performed on peripheral blood, taken on day 0 of AZD1222 vaccination. These receptors were taken from an adult in good health.

This clone was counted a few times. The chain uses TRBV7-3 and TRBJ2-2, with a weak D call TRBD2 (5 bases). Germline V gene sequence: CDR1 SGHTA, CDR2 FQGTGA. This CDR3 contains 12 residues. Trimming shortened V by 5 bases and J by 7 bases, and 8 bases separated the two germline ends. The CDR3 loop is CASSQGLGELFF. CDR3 bases: TGTGCCAGCAGCCAAGGACTCGGGGAGCTGTTTTTT.

The chain recombines TRBV5-5 with TRBJ2-5; D not certain. The V gene lost 5 bases and the J gene lost 5 bases, with 13 bases spanning the gap. The CDR3 is 13 residues long. Germline V gene sequence: CDR1 SGHKS, CDR2 YYEKEE (reference sequence). The CDR3 DNA follows: TGTGCCAGCAGTACCGGGTCCTGGGAGACCCAGTACTTC. Protein sequence: CASSTGSWETQYF.

This clone was found once. This rearrangement joins TRBV19 to TRBJ1-6; no clear D gene. Germline V gene data show CDR1 as LNHDA and CDR2 as SQIVND (reference sequence). This CDR3 region has 13 residues. Deletions cut 7 bases from V and 7 bases from J, with 11 bases between. This CDR3 is CASKDSLNSPLHF. The CDR3, as DNA: TGTGCCAGTAAAGACTCATTGAATTCACCCCTCCACTTT.

V and J are TRBV18 and TRBJ1-5, with a possible D match to TRBD1 (5 bases). The germline V gene encodes CDR1 KGHSH and CDR2 LQKENI. V gave up 5 bases and J gave up 7 bases, with 15 bases separating them. This CDR3 contains 14 residues. CDR3 DNA: TGTGCCAGCTCAGCCGGCCCGGGGGACCAGCCCCAGCATTTT. Its protein product is CASSAGPGDQPQHF.

V and J are TRBV9 and TRBJ2-1, with D tentatively TRBD1 (6 bases). Trimming removed 4 bases from V and 3 bases from J, with 14 bases in between. This CDR3 has 15 amino acids. CDR1 is SGDLS, CDR2 YYNGEE, per germline. This chain's CDR3 is CASSIEGDVYNEQFF. Written as DNA, the CDR3 is TGTGCCAGCAGCATCGAGGGGGACGTCTACAATGAGCAGTTCTTC.

The chain recombines TRBV13 with TRBJ2-7; D is perhaps TRBD2 (7 bases). CDR1 and CDR2 (germline): PRHDT, FYEKMQ (reference sequence). The CDR3 extends over 12 amino acids. Here the CDR3 DNA reads TGTGCGTCGGCGGGGGCCACCGGCGAGCAGTACTTC. Amino acid sequence: CASAGATGEQYF. The full variable domain, its missing parts supplied by reference TRBV13 and TRBJ2-7, is AAGVIQSPRHLIKEKRETATLKCYPIPRHDTVYWYQQGPGQDPQFLISFYEKMQSDKGSIPDRFSAQQFSDYHSELNMSSLELGDSALYFCASAGATGEQYFGPGTRLTVT.

The rearrangement uses TRBV11-2 and TRBJ2-1, with D possibly matching TRBD1 (6 bases). CDR3 length equals 14 residues. Germline V gene lookup returns CDR1 SGHAT and CDR2 FQNNGV. V lost 3 bases and J lost 9, with 15 bases in between. CDR3 amino acids: CASSLGTTSGEQFF. The CDR3 region has the DNA TGTGCCAGCAGCTTGGGGACAACCTCCGGTGAGCAGTTCTTC.

The J gene is TRBJ1-1, the V gene TRBV2; 7 bases match TRBD1. The CDR3 is 11 residues long. Germline V gene data show CDR1 as SNHLY and CDR2 as FYNNEI. Losses at the gene ends were 5 bases for V and 10 bases for J; bases not matched to a gene: 4. CDR3 sequence reads: CASSTDRVAFF. The CDR3 bases are TGTGCCAGCAGTACCGACAGGGTAGCTTTCTTT.

The gene calls are TRBV11-2 and TRBJ1-2; D is uncertain. Deletions cut 0 bases from V and 3 bases from J, with 11 bases between. Germline loops: CDR1 SGHAT, CDR2 FQNNGV. The CDR3 spans 15 residues. The CDR3 sequence is CASSLDYAGDYGYTF. The CDR3 DNA reads as TGTGCCAGCAGCTTAGATTACGCAGGCGACTATGGCTACACCTTC.

V and J are TRBV24-1 and TRBJ2-3; 13 nucleotides line up with TRBD2. The length of the CDR3 is 19 residues. V shed 3 bases and J 5 bases; nucleotides not matched to a gene: 13. Germline values: CDR1 KGHDR, CDR2 SFDVKD. The CDR3 sequence: CATSDPTRTSGSPEDTQYF. The DNA of the CDR3 is TGTGCCACCAGTGATCCAACAAGGACTAGCGGGAGCCCGGAAGATACGCAGTATTTT.

CDR3 sequence reads: CASSRMGTGFTGELFF. Written as DNA, the CDR3 is TGTGCCAGCAGCAGAATGGGGACAGGGTTCACCGGGGAGCTGTTTTTT. The chain carries TRBV7-9 and TRBJ2-2; 9 nucleotides line up with TRBD1. The germline CDR1 and CDR2 sequences are SEHNR and FQNEAQ (reference sequence). The trim removed 5 bases at V and 4 bases at J, leaving 8 bases unmatched. The CDR3 consists of 16 residues.

The chain links TRBV3-1 (or the pseudogene TRBV3-2) to TRBJ2-1, with D tentatively TRBD2 (6 bases). Trimming removed 1 base at V and 3 bases at J, with 10 bases between. Germline V CDR1 and CDR2: LGHDT, YNNKEL (reference sequence). The CDR3 runs to 15 residues. DNA for the CDR3: TGTGCCAGCAGCCAAGGTCTAGCGAGCTACAATGAGCAGTTCTTC. This sequence encodes CASSQGLASYNEQFF.

The chain has TRBV27 and TRBJ1-6; 10 nucleotides match TRBD1. The CDR3 consists of 17 residues. Per the germline V gene, CDR1 is MNHEY and CDR2 is SMNVEV (reference sequence). J lost 6 bases, V lost 6 bases, and 11 bases had no gene match. CDR3 sequence (DNA): TGTGCCAGCAGCTTCGATGGGACAGGGGTTTTTAATTCACCCCTCCACTTT. This sequence encodes CASSFDGTGVFNSPLHF.

The DNA for the CDR3 is TGTGCCAGCAGCTTAAGAATGGGACTAGCGGGCCTATCCTACAATGAGCAGTTCTTC. This translates into CASSLRMGLAGLSYNEQFF. The chain employs TRBV7-9 and TRBJ2-1; the match to TRBD2 covers 12 bases. With V trimmed by 2 bases and J by 1 base, 9 bases remained unmatched. Germline V lookup: CDR1 SEHNR, CDR2 FQNEAQ (reference sequence). The CDR3 runs to 19 residues.

In this sample, this clone turned up once. The CDR3 DNA reads as TGTGCCAGCAGCTCCCGCTTCGGGGACTACGAGCAGTACTTC. Its translation is CASSSRFGDYEQYF. This chain links TRBV7-8 with TRBJ2-7, with D tentatively TRBD2 (5 bases). The V and J ends lost 4 bases and 3 bases respectively, with 13 bases between them. This CDR3 comprises 14 residues. Germline CDR1 reads SGHVS; CDR2 reads FQNEAQ.

V is TRBV7-2 and J is TRBJ2-2; the match to TRBD1 covers 9 bases. The CDR3 totals 16 residues. Germline V gene data show CDR1 as SGHTA and CDR2 as FQGNSA. J was trimmed by 0 bases and V by 7 bases; bases with no gene match: 6. CDR3 sequence reads: CASIEQGAANTGELFF. CDR3 coding DNA: TGTGCCAGCATCGAACAGGGGGCCGCGAACACCGGGGAGCTGTTTTTT.

V is TRBV18 and J is TRBJ2-5, with D unclear. Per germline, CDR1 KGHSH and CDR2 LQKENI. Trimming took off 3 bases at V and 2 bases at J, with 7 bases between the two ends. This CDR3 has 13 residues. The DNA of the CDR3 is TGTGCCAGCTCACCCTACCATCAAGAGACCCAGTACTTC. Its translation is CASSPYHQETQYF.

The rearrangement joins TRBV3-1 (or the pseudogene TRBV3-2) to TRBJ2-7, with 8 bases matching TRBD2. The CDR3 runs to 17 residues. Germline values: CDR1 LGHDT, CDR2 YNNKEL (reference sequence). Trimming took 4 bases from V and 5 from J; bases not matched to a gene: 16. CDR3 DNA: TGTGCCAGCAGCCGTGGGGCTTTGGGACTAGTATTCCACGAGCAGTACTTC. Translation: CASSRGALGLVFHEQYF.

The chain couples TRBV29-1 to TRBJ2-3; 9 bases align to TRBD1. J gave up 5 bases and V 5 bases, and 8 bases lay outside the gene matches. CDR3 length equals 14 residues. CDR1 and CDR2 (germline): SQVTM, ANQGSEA. CDR3 DNA sequence: TGCAGCGTTTCGACAGGGGGACAAATAGATACGCAGTATTTT. It is translated as CSVSTGGQIDTQYF.

This chain links TRBV7-8 with TRBJ2-2; D ambiguous. The germline gives CDR1 SGHVS, CDR2 FQNEAQ. The V gene lost 2 bases and the J gene lost 8 bases, with 12 bases spanning the gap. This CDR3 contains 14 residues. The CDR3 region has the DNA TGTGCCAGCAGCTTAAGTGCCGGTGGAGGGGAGCTGTTTTTT. Its protein is CASSLSAGGGELFF.

The chain joins TRBV2 to TRBJ1-4, with no clear D. Trimming cost V 4 bases and J 4 bases, with 7 bases left between them. Germline V CDR1 and CDR2: SNHLY, FYNNEI. The CDR3 is 13 residues long. In DNA, the CDR3 is TGTGCCAGCAGTGTGTTCGTTAATGAAAAACTGTTTTTT. Translated: CASSVFVNEKLFF.

This rearrangement joins TRBV24-1 to TRBJ2-3, with unresolved D. Germline CDR1 KGHDR, CDR2 SFDVKD. The CDR3 runs to 14 residues. V shed 5 bases and J shed 0 bases, with 8 bases lying between them. This CDR3 is CATSAPTSTDTQYF. The CDR3, as DNA: TGTGCCACCAGTGCCCCTACTAGCACAGATACGCAGTATTTT.

The chain joins TRBV9 to TRBJ2-7; D might be TRBD1 (5 bases). V dropped 2 bases and J dropped 5 bases, with 11 bases sitting between them. The germline gives CDR1 SGDLS, CDR2 YYNGEE. The CDR3 runs 13 residues. The DNA for the CDR3 is TGTGCCAGCAGCGTCCAGGGCACCGACGAGCAGTACTTC. Translated, it gives CASSVQGTDEQYF. Full variable domain (outside the CDR3, taken from reference TRBV9 and TRBJ2-7): DSGVTQTPKHLITATGQRVTLRCSPRSGDLSVYWYQQSLDQGLQFLIQYYNGEERAKGNILERFSAQQFPDLHSELNLSSLELGDSALYFCASSVQGTDEQYFGPGTRLTVT.

This chain uses TRBV11-2 with TRBJ2-1, with D uncertain. The length of the CDR3 is 15 residues. V was clipped by 4 bases and J by 3 bases, with 13 bases between them. CDR1 is SGHAT and CDR2 is FQNNGV in the germline V gene. Here the CDR3 reads CASSSDVGIYNEQFF. The CDR3 coding sequence is TGTGCCAGCAGCTCCGACGTAGGGATCTACAATGAGCAGTTCTTC.

This chain uses TRBV28 with TRBJ2-2; TRBD2 is a possible D gene (5 bases). V was cut by 5 bases and J by 7 bases, with 11 bases left in between. The germline gives CDR1 MDHEN, CDR2 SYDVKM. CDR3 length: 13 amino acids. Here the CDR3 reads CASSPLAGGELFF. The CDR3 coding sequence is TGTGCCAGCAGTCCCCTAGCTGGCGGGGAGCTGTTTTTT.

The rearrangement links TRBV4-1 to TRBJ1-3; perhaps TRBD1 as D (6 bases). This CDR3 is 15 amino acids long. CDR1 MGHRA and CDR2 YSYEKL come from the germline V gene. V lost 4 bases and J lost 4, with 14 bases in between. CDR3 residues: CASSRNTGSGNTIYF. For the CDR3, the DNA is TGCGCCAGCAGCCGAAATACAGGGAGCGGAAACACCATATATTTT.

This chain links TRBV2 with TRBJ1-4; 9 bases align to TRBD1. The V gene end was trimmed by 5 bases and the J gene end by 5 bases; junction bases not matched to a gene: 6. Germline assignment: CDR1 SNHLY and CDR2 FYNNEI. The CDR3 sequence is 15 residues long. The chain's CDR3 is CASSYGQGQNEKLFF. The CDR3 region has the DNA TGTGCCAGCAGTTATGGACAGGGGCAGAATGAAAAACTGTTTTTT.

This clone was observed a handful of times. The J gene is TRBJ1-5, the V gene TRBV4-2; D is ambiguous. V was trimmed by 0 bases and J by 0 bases, leaving 6 bases between them. Germline V gene data show CDR1 as LGHNA and CDR2 as YNFKEQ. CDR3 length: 15 residues. The CDR3 loop reads CASSQEAYSNQPQHF. The DNA for the CDR3 is TGTGCCAGCAGCCAAGAGGCTTATAGCAATCAGCCCCAGCATTTT.

The gene calls are TRBV7-2 and TRBJ1-2, with 7 bases matching TRBD1. This CDR3 spans 13 amino acids. V dropped 5 bases and J dropped 4; count of bases not matched to a gene: 4. The germline V gene has CDR1 SGHTA and CDR2 FQGNSA. CDR3 residues: CASSPGQLYGYTF. In DNA, the CDR3 is TGTGCCAGCAGCCCGGGACAGCTCTATGGCTACACCTTC.